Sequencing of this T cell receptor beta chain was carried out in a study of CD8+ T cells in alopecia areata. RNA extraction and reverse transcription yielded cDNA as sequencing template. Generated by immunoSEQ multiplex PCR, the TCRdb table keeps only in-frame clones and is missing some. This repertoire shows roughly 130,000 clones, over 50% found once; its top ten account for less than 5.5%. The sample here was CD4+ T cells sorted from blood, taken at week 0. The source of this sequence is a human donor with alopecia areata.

CDR3 DNA sequence: TGTGCCAGTAGTATCCGAGGGGGGGACAATGAGCAGTTCTTC. Encoded protein: CASSIRGGDNEQFF. The chain combines TRBV19 with TRBJ2-1; D possibly corresponds to TRBD2 (7 bases). V was pared by 3 bases and J by 5 bases, with 11 bases between. The CDR3 is made up of 14 amino acids. Germline V gene data show CDR1 as LNHDA and CDR2 as SQIVND (reference sequence).